This T cell receptor beta chain was recorded in a study of blood T cells in healthy people across ages. The CDR3 has 16 amino acids. Looked up from germline, CDR1 is SQVTM and CDR2 is ANQGSEA. Combining a sample-barcoded 5' primer with a J-beta primer mix, a second PCR ran for 7 to 11 cycles. TCRdb independently ran MiXCR on the 5' RACE reads; one entry per CDR3 protein. The top ten hold 15% to 20% of the sample, which has 920,000 or so distinct CDR3 sequences, around 45% seen once. This receptor was identified in a woman aged 55-70 years in good health. The chain combines TRBV29-1 with TRBJ2-7; a weak D match, TRBD2 (6 bases). The J call is in doubt because the DNA end fits TRBJ2-5 better. Sequencing input: blood. In DNA form, the CDR3 reads TGCAGCGTTGAAGGATTTGCGGGAATAGTACAGGAGACCCAGTACTTC. Protein sequence: CSVEGFAGIVQETQYF.